This paragraph covers one T cell receptor beta chain sequence. Original processing notes: Scientists estimated how many nucleated cells there were by amplifying reference gene primers. Profiling relied on immunoSEQ multiplex PCR, and the TCRdb table lists in-frame clones only, not all of them. V and J calls and clone size come straight from that table; D and trimming were deduced from the DNA. This table has 370,000 or so clones, 87% appearing once. The sample is drawn from a study of blood T cell repertoires in COVID-19. In the study overall: Sample material is recorded as cDNA or gDNA derived from T cells, B-cell-depleted T cells, or PBMCs.

CDR3 length: 15 amino acids. Germline CDR1 reads SGHNT; CDR2 reads YYREEE (reference sequence). V lost 4 bases and J lost 2, with 15 bases in between. Participants were aged about 18 to 89 years from around 26 US areas. Each recovered donor of Cohort 3 presented with two negative PCRs, clearance, or symptom resolution. This sequence originates from a young man who had recovered from COVID-19. The specimen was PBMCs or T cells enriched from blood (not recorded which). This chain links TRBV5-4 with TRBJ1-1; D gene uncertain. The chain's CDR3 is CASSEGRRENTEAFF. The CDR3 region has the DNA TGTGCCAGCAGCGAAGGGAGGAGGGAAAACACTGAAGCTTTCTTT. The full variable domain, rest sourced from reference TRBV5-4 and TRBJ1-1, is ETGVTQSPTHLIKTRGQQVTLRCSSQSGHNTVSWYQQALGQGPQFIFQYYREEENGRGNFPPRFSGLQFPNYSSELNVNALELDDSALYLCASSEGRRENTEAFFGQGTRLTVV.